A single sample is the source of the 22 T cell receptor beta chains below, sequenced in a study of blood T cell repertoires in COVID-19. Libraries were prepared by immunoSEQ multiplex PCR; TCRdb keeps only in-frame clonotypes and omits some of them. In the table there are about 140,000 clones, 75% to 90% of which are singletons. Sequenced input: peripheral blood. The source of these receptors is a woman aged 80 or older with acute or convalescent COVID-19.

The chain combines TRBV5-1 with TRBJ2-7; 7 positions agree with TRBD2. CDR1 is SGHRS, CDR2 YFSETQ, per germline. J lost 2 bases, V lost 1 base, and 6 bases had no gene match. The CDR3 is 15 residues long. The CDR3 DNA sequence: TGCGCCAGCAGCTTGAGGGCGGGAGCTACCTACGAGCAGTACTTC. Protein: CASSLRAGATYEQYF.

The J gene is TRBJ2-3, the V gene TRBV5-1; a weak D match, TRBD1 (6 bases). The CDR3 runs 13 residues. The germline V gene encodes CDR1 SGHRS and CDR2 YFSETQ. V gave up 1 base and J gave up 9 bases, with 12 bases separating them. This CDR3 reads CASSLPRGDTQYF. CDR3 nucleotides: TGCGCCAGCAGCTTGCCCAGGGGAGACACGCAGTATTTT.

This clone was seen a handful of times. This chain uses TRBV5-1 with TRBJ1-1; D ambiguous. V was cut by 0 bases and J by 6 bases, with 12 bases left in between. CDR1 is SGHRS and CDR2 is YFSETQ in the germline V gene. The CDR3 spans 14 residues. The CDR3: CASSLEPGQAEAFF. The CDR3 bases are TGCGCCAGCAGCTTGGAACCAGGCCAGGCTGAAGCTTTCTTT.

The chain has TRBV10-3 and TRBJ2-7; 7 bases align to TRBD2. CDR1 ENHRY and CDR2 SYGVKD come from the germline V gene. There are 14 residues in the CDR3. With V trimmed by 3 bases and J by 7 bases, 9 bases remained unmatched. The CDR3, as DNA: TGTGCCATCAGTGATTCGCCCCGAGCGGGGGAGCAGTACTTC. The encoded protein is CAISDSPRAGEQYF.

V gene TRBV27 combines with J gene TRBJ2-7, with TRBD2 matching 7 bases. The CDR3 spans 13 residues. Trimming cost V 6 bases and J 5 bases; bases outside gene matches: 7. Germline CDR1 and CDR2: MNHEY and SMNVEV (reference sequence). CDR3 sequence: CASSWGGLNEQYF. CDR3 in DNA: TGTGCCAGCAGCTGGGGAGGGTTGAACGAGCAGTACTTC.

The chain is built from TRBV5-1 and TRBJ1-4; 8 nucleotides match TRBD1. The CDR3 extends over 18 amino acids. CDR1 is SGHRS, CDR2 YFSETQ, per germline. The V and J ends lost 0 bases and 6 bases, in that order; junction bases with no gene match: 13. The DNA of the CDR3 is TGCGCCAGCAGCTTGGCCTCAGGGGGCAGAAACGGGGATGAAAAACTGTTTTTT. Translated, it gives CASSLASGGRNGDEKLFF.

The chain is built from TRBV24-1 and TRBJ1-2; D unclear. Per germline, CDR1 KGHDR and CDR2 SFDVKD. The CDR3 spans 12 residues. Trimming took off 1 base at V and 5 bases at J, with 4 bases between the two ends. CDR3 loop: CATSDFEYGYTF. CDR3 DNA: TGTGCCACCAGTGATTTTGAGTATGGCTACACCTTC.

The rearrangement uses TRBV7-3 and TRBJ1-3; D not certain. V was trimmed by 5 bases and J by 9 bases, leaving 14 bases between them. The CDR3 is 13 residues long. Germline V lookup: CDR1 SGHTA, CDR2 FQGTGA. The CDR3 nucleotides read TGTGCCAGCAGCCCCGAGAGGGCTGGCACCATATATTTT. This sequence encodes CASSPERAGTIYF.

The rearrangement links TRBV2 to TRBJ2-5; D is perhaps TRBD2 (6 bases). V was shortened by 9 bases and J by 2 bases, with 19 bases between the two germline ends. The germline gives CDR1 SNHLY, CDR2 FYNNEI. This CDR3 spans 15 amino acids. CDR3 protein: CASPGGSGKQETQYF. The CDR3 nucleotides read TGTGCCAGTCCCGGGGGTAGCGGCAAACAAGAGACCCAGTACTTC. Based on the CDR3 plus reference TRBV2 and TRBJ2-5, the full variable domain is EPEVTQTPSHQVTQMGQEVILRCVPISNHLYFYWYRQILGQKVEFLVSFYNNEISEKSEIFDDQFSVERPDGSNFTLKIRSTKLEDSAMYFCASPGGSGKQETQYFGPGTRLLVL.

V is TRBV19 and J is TRBJ1-2; a possible D gene is TRBD1 (5 bases). Germline V gives CDR1 LNHDA, CDR2 SQIVND (reference sequence). The V and J ends lost 9 bases and 7 bases respectively, with 12 bases between them. This CDR3 region has 11 residues. The CDR3 nucleotides read TGTGCCAGCAGGGAAGGCGGTGGCTACACCTTC. This codes for CASREGGGYTF.

The chain couples TRBV12-5 to TRBJ2-7; 9 bases match TRBD1. Trimming at V came to 1 base and at J to 3 bases, leaving 7 bases not matched to a gene. The germline CDR1 and CDR2 sequences are LGHNT and FRNRAP. CDR3 length: 16 residues. CDR3 nucleotide sequence: TGTGCTAGTGGTTTGGCGACAGGGGGAATCCACTACGAGCAGTACTTC. This translates into CASGLATGGIHYEQYF.

This sequence joins TRBV7-8 and TRBJ1-1, with D possibly TRBD1 on 6 matching bases. Trimming removed 6 bases at V and 6 bases at J, with 14 bases between. Germline V gives CDR1 SGHVS, CDR2 FQNEAQ. The CDR3 length is 13 residues. The CDR3 sequence: CASSDRISAEAFF. CDR3 DNA: TGTGCCAGCAGTGACAGGATCTCGGCTGAAGCTTTCTTT.

J is TRBJ2-1 and V is TRBV21-1; the table gives TRBD2 as D, unverified against the DNA. TRBV21-1 is labeled a pseudogene. The CDR3 covers 24 residues. This CDR3 is CASLGLAGVFVPQITQKDNNEQFF. DNA for the CDR3: TGTGCCAGCCTTGGACTAGCGGGAGTTTTTGTCCCCCAAATCACGCAAAAGGATAACAATGAGCAGTTCTTC.

The V gene is TRBV2, the J gene TRBJ1-5, with a weak D call TRBD1 (6 bases). V was pared by 4 bases and J by 3 bases, with 10 bases between. Germline values: CDR1 SNHLY, CDR2 FYNNEI. This CDR3 comprises 14 residues. The CDR3, as DNA: TGTGCCAGCAGTGCGGGGGGCCACAATCAGCCCCAGCATTTT. Translated: CASSAGGHNQPQHF.

The chain employs TRBV27 and TRBJ2-1; 11 bases agree with TRBD2. V shed 6 bases and J 0 bases; nucleotides not matched to a gene: 13. Germline V gene data show CDR1 as MNHEY and CDR2 as SMNVEV (reference sequence). The CDR3 length is 19 residues. The DNA for the CDR3 is TGTGCCAGCAGAAATCTAGCGGGGGGCCCTCCAAGCTCCTACAATGAGCAGTTCTTC. Translated, it gives CASRNLAGGPPSSYNEQFF.

This chain links TRBV5-1 with TRBJ2-7; D is undetermined. The CDR3 is 14 amino acids. The germline CDR1 and CDR2 sequences are SGHRS and YFSETQ. V gave up 1 base and J gave up 5 bases, with 13 bases separating them. The CDR3 DNA reads as TGCGCCAGCAGCTTGAAGGCCGATGAGGACGAGCAGTACTTC. Protein product: CASSLKADEDEQYF.

The rearrangement uses TRBV18 and TRBJ2-5, with 9 bases matching TRBD1. This CDR3 comprises 14 residues. V was pared by 3 bases and J by 2 bases, with 1 base of the junction left unmatched. Germline CDR1 and CDR2: KGHSH and LQKENI. Written as DNA, the CDR3 is TGTGCCAGCTCACCGACAGGGGGGCAAGAGACCCAGTACTTC. Its protein product is CASSPTGGQETQYF.

The chain recombines TRBV4-2 with TRBJ1-2; D is undetermined. Germline V CDR1 and CDR2: LGHNA, YNFKEQ. V was pared by 1 base and J by 8 bases, with 8 bases between. The CDR3 has 12 residues. Here the CDR3 reads CASSQVTGGYTF. CDR3 sequence (DNA): TGTGCCAGCAGCCAAGTGACGGGGGGCTACACCTTC.

This clone appeared once. This chain uses TRBV7-9 with TRBJ2-7; 13 positions agree with TRBD2. Germline values: CDR1 SEHNR, CDR2 FQNEAQ (reference sequence). The CDR3 has 16 amino acids. Losses at the gene ends were 3 bases for V and 7 bases for J; bases not matched to a gene: 9. CDR3 DNA sequence: TGTGCCAGCAGCTTCCCCGGGACTAGCGGGATGGGGGAGCAGTACTTC. Encoded protein: CASSFPGTSGMGEQYF.

V and J are TRBV3-1 (or the pseudogene TRBV3-2) and TRBJ2-1; 7 positions agree with TRBD2. V lost 1 base, J lost 6 bases, and 9 bases stayed unmatched. CDR3 size: 16 residues. CDR1 is LGHDT, CDR2 YNNKEL, per germline (reference sequence). The CDR3 reads CASSQVGAGSGNEQFF. CDR3 bases: TGTGCCAGCAGCCAAGTCGGAGCGGGGTCTGGCAATGAGCAGTTCTTC.

This chain connects TRBV5-5 to TRBJ1-1, with unresolved D. In germline, CDR1 is SGHKS, CDR2 YYEKEE (reference sequence). This CDR3 comprises 13 residues. V was pared by 2 bases and J by 2 bases, with 7 bases between. The CDR3 protein is CASSFSSNTEAFF. The DNA for the CDR3 is TGTGCCAGCAGCTTTTCCTCCAACACTGAAGCTTTCTTT.

The chain uses TRBV9 and TRBJ1-2; a possible D gene is TRBD1 (6 bases). The germline V and J ends were trimmed by 0 bases and 8 bases, with 20 bases remaining between them. The CDR3 is 16 residues long. Germline CDR1 and CDR2: SGDLS and YYNGEE. The CDR3 DNA reads TGTGCCAGCAGCGTAGTTGTGGAGGGAGGGGGAGACGGCTACACCTTC. It codes for CASSVVVEGGGDGYTF.